Listed here are 17 T cell receptor beta chains from one sample, sequenced in a study of regulatory T cells. No antigen has been identified for these receptors. The primer mix had 52 TRBV and 13 TRBJ primers. The assay was immunoSEQ multiplex PCR, and TCRdb's table has in-frame clones only and misses some. The profile shows some 29,000 clones, around 93% of them singletons. Study-wide findings and caveats: Hydrophobic residues at CDR3 positions 6 and 7 were enriched in conventional CD4+ T cells of CD3G-deficient patients.

The material sequenced was conventional CD4+ T cells sorted from blood. The receptors were gathered from a person aged 18 to 35 with CD3G deficiency.

The V and J genes are TRBV9 and TRBJ2-3; 10 nucleotides line up with TRBD1. The germline gives CDR1 SGDLS, CDR2 YYNGEE. This CDR3 region has 20 residues. J gave up 0 bases and V 2 bases, and 15 bases lay outside the gene matches. The CDR3 coding sequence is TGTGCCAGCAGCGTCCGGGACAGGGGTTCATTTTTTACTAGCACAGATACGCAGTATTTT. It yields the protein CASSVRDRGSFFTSTDTQYF.

This chain links TRBV7-9 with TRBJ1-3; D gene ambiguous. The CDR3 contains 15 residues. V was pared by 2 bases and J by 0 bases, with 8 bases between. Germline V gene data show CDR1 as SEHNR and CDR2 as FQNEAQ (reference sequence). In nucleotides, the CDR3 is TGTGCCAGCAGCTTATCGGAGGGCTCTGGAAACACCATATATTTT. Encoded protein: CASSLSEGSGNTIYF. Supplemented by reference TRBV7-9 and TRBJ1-3, the full variable domain reads DTGVSQNPRHKITKRGQNVTFRCDPISEHNRLYWYRQTLGQGPEFLTYFQNEAQLEKSRLLSDRFSAERPKGSFSTLEIQRTEQGDSAMYLCASSLSEGSGNTIYFGEGSWLTVV.

This rearrangement joins TRBV7-2 to TRBJ2-3; TRBD2 matches 13 bases. The V and J ends lost 3 bases and 0 bases, in that order; junction bases with no gene match: 0. There are 16 residues in the CDR3. Per germline, CDR1 SGHTA and CDR2 FQGNSA. The CDR3, as DNA: TGTGCCAGCAGCTTGGGACTAGCGGGGAGCACAGATACGCAGTATTTT. Encoded protein: CASSLGLAGSTDTQYF.

The rearrangement joins TRBV5-1 to TRBJ2-4, with a weak D call TRBD2 (6 bases). The V gene lost 4 bases and the J gene lost 10 bases, with 9 bases spanning the gap. CDR3 length equals 11 residues. The germline gives CDR1 SGHRS, CDR2 YFSETQ. CDR3 sequence (DNA): TGCGCCAGCAGCGCGGAGGGGATTCAGTACTTC. It encodes CASSAEGIQYF.

The rearrangement joins TRBV28 to TRBJ2-3; D ambiguous. Germline assignment: CDR1 MDHEN and CDR2 SYDVKM. The CDR3 totals 12 residues. V shed 2 bases and J shed 4 bases, with 4 bases lying between them. CDR3 nucleotide sequence: TGTGCCAGCAGTTTACGGGCAGATACGCAGTATTTT. Translation gives CASSLRADTQYF.

The rearrangement links TRBV15 to TRBJ2-7; no clear D. V gave up 0 bases and J gave up 9 bases, with 9 bases separating them. Germline V gene data show CDR1 as LNHNV and CDR2 as YYDKDF (reference sequence). CDR3 length: 12 residues. The CDR3 region is CATSREGLVQYF. The CDR3 DNA is TGTGCCACCAGCAGAGAGGGCTTGGTGCAGTACTTC.

Here the CDR3 DNA reads TGTGCCAGCAGCTTAGGGGCGGGAGGACCCACAGATACGCAGTATTTT. The encoded protein is CASSLGAGGPTDTQYF. The chain links TRBV11-2 to TRBJ2-3; 8 nucleotides agree with TRBD2. This CDR3 is 16 amino acids long. CDR1 is SGHAT and CDR2 is FQNNGV in the germline V gene. With V trimmed by 1 base and J by 2 bases, 5 bases remained unmatched.

The chain joins TRBV4-1 to TRBJ2-7; 8 nucleotides line up with TRBD1. Germline CDR1 and CDR2: MGHRA and YSYEKL. There are 16 residues in the CDR3. V lost 4 bases, J lost 3 bases, and 11 bases stayed unmatched. CDR3 region: CASSPRDRRGFYEQYF. DNA for the CDR3: TGCGCCAGCAGCCCAAGGGACAGGAGAGGCTTCTACGAGCAGTACTTC.

V gene TRBV7-2 combines with J gene TRBJ2-7, with D tentatively TRBD1 (6 bases). The CDR3 consists of 14 residues. Germline V lookup: CDR1 SGHTA, CDR2 FQGNSA. V was trimmed by 5 bases and J by 5 bases, leaving 16 bases between them. CDR3 DNA: TGTGCCAGCAGCCGCGCCCGACAGGCCCACGAGCAGTACTTC. Protein product: CASSRARQAHEQYF.

This chain connects TRBV7-9 to TRBJ1-3; D not certain. V lost 1 base and J 2 bases, leaving 9 bases between the germline ends. Looked up from germline, CDR1 is SEHNR and CDR2 is FQNEAQ (reference sequence). The length of the CDR3 is 15 residues. Written as DNA, the CDR3 is TGTGCCAGCAGCTTAGACGGCGGGGCTGGAAACACCATATATTTT. Its protein is CASSLDGGAGNTIYF. Drawing the rest from reference TRBV7-9 and TRBJ1-3, the complete variable domain is DTGVSQNPRHKITKRGQNVTFRCDPISEHNRLYWYRQTLGQGPEFLTYFQNEAQLEKSRLLSDRFSAERPKGSFSTLEIQRTEQGDSAMYLCASSLDGGAGNTIYFGEGSWLTVV.

This clone was counted a single time. V and J are TRBV6-5 and TRBJ1-2; tentative D call: TRBD1 (6 bases). CDR1 and CDR2 from the germline V gene are MNHEY and SVGAGI. V was shortened by 7 bases and J by 4 bases, with 10 bases between the two germline ends. The CDR3 is made up of 12 amino acids. The CDR3 DNA sequence: TGTGCCAGCAAAACAGGGAGCTATGGCTACACCTTC. This sequence encodes CASKTGSYGYTF.

This clone was detected a few times. The chain carries TRBV5-1 and TRBJ2-1; possibly TRBD1 for D (6 bases). V was shortened by 4 bases and J by 8 bases, with 16 bases between the two germline ends. The germline CDR1 and CDR2 sequences are SGHRS and YFSETQ. This CDR3 is 14 amino acids long. CDR3 sequence: CASSRGKAADEQFF. The CDR3, as DNA: TGCGCCAGCAGCAGGGGGAAGGCGGCCGATGAGCAGTTCTTC.

This clone has more than one count but fewer than ten. V usage is TRBV6-1 and J usage is TRBJ1-2, with D possibly matching TRBD1 (6 bases). Germline V gene lookup returns CDR1 MNHNS and CDR2 SASEGT. This CDR3 is built from 14 residues. Trimming shortened V by 2 bases and J by 6 bases, and 13 bases separated the two germline ends. DNA of the CDR3: TGTGCCAGCAGTGAACCTGGGACATTGAATGGCTACACCTTC. This translates into CASSEPGTLNGYTF.

J is TRBJ2-5 and V is TRBV4-1, with TRBD2 as a possible D gene (6 bases). The germline V gene has CDR1 MGHRA and CDR2 YSYEKL. Trimming stripped 1 base from V and 5 bases from J, with 17 bases between. The CDR3 extends over 16 amino acids. CDR3 region: CASSQAASSEAETQYF. CDR3 nucleotide sequence: TGCGCCAGCAGCCAAGCGGCTTCTAGCGAGGCGGAGACCCAGTACTTC.

The chain uses TRBV27 and TRBJ2-2; D is undetermined. This CDR3 has 15 residues. CDR1 and CDR2 from the germline V gene are MNHEY and SMNVEV (reference sequence). The V end was cut by 6 bases, the J end by 1 base, with 12 bases between. The CDR3 sequence: CASRKVGLNTGELFF. CDR3 DNA sequence: TGTGCCAGCAGGAAAGTGGGATTGAACACCGGGGAGCTGTTTTTT.

The rearrangement uses TRBV9 and TRBJ2-1; TRBD2 matches at 10 bases. V lost 4 bases, J lost 3 bases, and 7 bases stayed unmatched. The germline V gene encodes CDR1 SGDLS and CDR2 YYNGEE. This CDR3 spans 16 amino acids. CDR3 coding DNA: TGTGCCAGCAGCCGCACCGTAGCGGGGGGCTACAATGAGCAGTTCTTC. Its protein is CASSRTVAGGYNEQFF. The whole variable domain, filled in from reference TRBV9 and TRBJ2-1, reads DSGVTQTPKHLITATGQRVTLRCSPRSGDLSVYWYQQSLDQGLQFLIQYYNGEERAKGNILERFSAQQFPDLHSELNLSSLELGDSALYFCASSRTVAGGYNEQFFGPGTRLTVL.

V gene TRBV28 combines with J gene TRBJ2-1; D remains unclear. This CDR3 has 15 amino acids. Germline V gene lookup returns CDR1 MDHEN and CDR2 SYDVKM. Between the trimmed V and J ends, which lost 4 bases and 4 bases, there was a span of 14 bases. The CDR3 bases are TGTGCCAGCAGTTGGGGTAGGGCTAAGTACAATGAGCAGTTCTTC. This codes for CASSWGRAKYNEQFF.